Described below is a single T cell receptor beta chain sequence and its context. The same CDR3 is also encoded by other DNA sequences in this sample. Data came from immunoSEQ multiplex PCR; TCRdb stores just in-frame clones and leaves some out. The sample holds around 95,000 clones, roughly half seen once. The V end lost 2 bases, the J end lost 6 bases, and 13 bases lay between the germline ends. Germline lookup yields CDR1 PRHDT and CDR2 FYEKMQ (reference sequence). CDR3 length: 15 residues. Donors, without exception, were Caucasian adults residing in Nashville, Tennessee. This entry is derived from a study of shared clonotypes between healthy human individuals.

Material: PBMCs. This sequence was found in a woman between 40 and 55 years old in good health. Some clones in this sample may be carry-over from other donors' samples. The rearrangement uses TRBV13 and TRBJ2-2; D ambiguous. In nucleotides, the CDR3 is TGTGCCAGCAGCTTACCCTTCCTAGGTTCCGGGGAGCTGTTTTTT. Amino acid sequence: CASSLPFLGSGELFF.